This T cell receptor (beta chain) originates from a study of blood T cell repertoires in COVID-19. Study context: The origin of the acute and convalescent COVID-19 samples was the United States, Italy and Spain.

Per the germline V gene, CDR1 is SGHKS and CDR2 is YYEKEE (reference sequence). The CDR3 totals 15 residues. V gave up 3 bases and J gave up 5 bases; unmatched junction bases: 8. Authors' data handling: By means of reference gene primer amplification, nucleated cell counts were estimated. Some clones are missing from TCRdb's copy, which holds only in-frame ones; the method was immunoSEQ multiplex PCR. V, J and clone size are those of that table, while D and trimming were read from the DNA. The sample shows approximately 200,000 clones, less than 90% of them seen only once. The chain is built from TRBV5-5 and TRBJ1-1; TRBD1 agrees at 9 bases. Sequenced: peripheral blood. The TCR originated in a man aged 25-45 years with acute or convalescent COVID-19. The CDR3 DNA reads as TGTGCCAGCAGCTGGGGACAGGGTGGAATAACTGAAGCTTTCTTT. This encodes CASSWGQGGITEAFF.